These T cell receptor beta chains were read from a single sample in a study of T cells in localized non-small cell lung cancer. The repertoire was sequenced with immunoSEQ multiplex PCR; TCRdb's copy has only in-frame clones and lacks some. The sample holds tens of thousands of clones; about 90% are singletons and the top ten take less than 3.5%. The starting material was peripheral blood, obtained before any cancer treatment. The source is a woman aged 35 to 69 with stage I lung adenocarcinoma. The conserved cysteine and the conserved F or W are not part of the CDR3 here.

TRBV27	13	ASSLSGTGRYEQY
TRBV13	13	ASSSPGAFDTEAF
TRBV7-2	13	ASSFLAGRTDTQY
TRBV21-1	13	ASLHRQGADQPQH
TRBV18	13	ASSPDSTSTDTQY
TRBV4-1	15	ASSRSGGRVTNEKLF
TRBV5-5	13	ASSFRGEGPYGYT
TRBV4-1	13	ASSQGTGGSYEQY
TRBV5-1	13	ASSLGTGGSQPQH
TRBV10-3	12	ATGGRPMNTEAF
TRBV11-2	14	ASSLGLASFSYEQY
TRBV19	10	ASSIKTDEQF
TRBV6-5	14	ASSYTAGGTPDTQY
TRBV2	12	ASRETWTGYEQY
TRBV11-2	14	ASSTGDRGQTGELF
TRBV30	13	AWNKDRASTDTQY
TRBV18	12	ASSQNPSGTEAF
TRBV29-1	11	SVHGRGNTEAF
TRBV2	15	ASSEMGTGKSNEKLF
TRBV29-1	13	SVGSGQGRDTEAF
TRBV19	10	ASSIGGNGYT
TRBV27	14	ASSQERQTNTGELF
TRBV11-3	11	ASSASGRATQY
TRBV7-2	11	ASSFLQRDTQY
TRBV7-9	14	ASSLETGRPSYEQY
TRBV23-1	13	ASPTVRREGDEQY
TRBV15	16	ATSRVFDSGSTYNEQF
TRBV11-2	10	ASSLARAEAF
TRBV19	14	ASSTDTGESNEKLF
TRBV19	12	ASSIRRGNQPQH
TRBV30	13	AWRPTSGSTDTQY
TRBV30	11	AWTGQGGNEQF
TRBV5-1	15	ASSFQGANANTGELF
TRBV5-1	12	ASSSDRIGSEQF
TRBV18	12	ASSPVYSNQPQH
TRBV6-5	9	ASSYGQGAF
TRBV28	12	ASSPTGSITEAF